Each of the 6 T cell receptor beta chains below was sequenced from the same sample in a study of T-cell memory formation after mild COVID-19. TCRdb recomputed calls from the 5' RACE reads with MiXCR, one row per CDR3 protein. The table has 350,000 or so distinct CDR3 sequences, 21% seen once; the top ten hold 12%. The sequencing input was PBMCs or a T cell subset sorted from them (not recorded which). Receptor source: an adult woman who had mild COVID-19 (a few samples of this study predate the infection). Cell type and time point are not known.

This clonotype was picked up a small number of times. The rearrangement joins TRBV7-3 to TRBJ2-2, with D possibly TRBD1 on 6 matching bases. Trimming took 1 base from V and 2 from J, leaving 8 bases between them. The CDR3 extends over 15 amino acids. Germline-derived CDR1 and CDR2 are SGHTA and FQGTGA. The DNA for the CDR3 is TGTGCCAGCAGCTTAATAGGGGGTAACACCGGGGAGCTGTTTTTT. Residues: CASSLIGGNTGELFF. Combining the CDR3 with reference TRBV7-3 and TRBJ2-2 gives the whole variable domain GAGVSQTPSNKVTEKGKYVELRCDPISGHTALYWYRQSLGQGPEFLIYFQGTGAADDSGLPNDRFFAVRPEGSVSTLKIQRTERGDSAVYLCASSLIGGNTGELFFGEGSRLTVL.

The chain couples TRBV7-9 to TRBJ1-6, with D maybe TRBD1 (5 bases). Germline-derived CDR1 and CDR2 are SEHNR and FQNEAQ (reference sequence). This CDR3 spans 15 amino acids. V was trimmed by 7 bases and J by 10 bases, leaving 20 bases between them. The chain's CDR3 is CASTISGAAGSPLHF. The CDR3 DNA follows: TGTGCCAGCACCATTTCCGGGGCAGCAGGGTCACCCCTCCACTTT.

In DNA form, the CDR3 reads TGTGCCAGCAGCATACTAGCGGGGGGGCCGATAGATACGCAGTATTTT. This translates into CASSILAGGPIDTQYF. The chain carries TRBV7-3 and TRBJ2-3; 13 bases are a match to TRBD2. Germline CDR1 reads SGHTA; CDR2 reads FQGTGA. The CDR3 loop spans 16 amino acids. The J segment lost 5 bases and the V segment lost 5 bases, leaving 7 bases of the junction unmatched. Complete variable domain (other parts from reference TRBV7-3 and TRBJ2-3): GAGVSQTPSNKVTEKGKYVELRCDPISGHTALYWYRQSLGQGPEFLIYFQGTGAADDSGLPNDRFFAVRPEGSVSTLKIQRTERGDSAVYLCASSILAGGPIDTQYFGPGTRLTVL.

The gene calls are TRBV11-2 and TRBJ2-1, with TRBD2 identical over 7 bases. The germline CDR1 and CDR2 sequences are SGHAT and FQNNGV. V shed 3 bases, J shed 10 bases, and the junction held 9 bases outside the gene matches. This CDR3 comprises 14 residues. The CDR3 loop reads CASSFALGGGEQFF. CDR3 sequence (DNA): TGTGCCAGCAGCTTCGCCTTGGGGGGAGGGGAGCAGTTCTTC.

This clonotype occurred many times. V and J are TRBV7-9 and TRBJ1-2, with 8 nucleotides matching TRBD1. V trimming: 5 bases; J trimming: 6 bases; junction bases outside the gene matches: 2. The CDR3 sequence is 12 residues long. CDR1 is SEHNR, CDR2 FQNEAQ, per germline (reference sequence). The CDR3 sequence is CASSVTGDGYTF. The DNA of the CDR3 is TGTGCCAGCAGCGTGACAGGGGATGGCTACACCTTC.

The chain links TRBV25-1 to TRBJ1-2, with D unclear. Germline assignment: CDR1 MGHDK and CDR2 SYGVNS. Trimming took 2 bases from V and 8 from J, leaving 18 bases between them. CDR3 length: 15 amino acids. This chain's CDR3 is CASSEITTEGWGYTF. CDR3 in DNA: TGTGCCAGCAGTGAAATTACTACAGAGGGATGGGGCTACACCTTC.